The 20 T cell receptor beta chains in this list originate from one sample, sequenced in a study of cytomegalovirus exposure and HLA in healthy donors. PCR amplification relied on 60 Vbeta primers (plus 13 Jbeta primers). The assay was immunoSEQ multiplex PCR, and TCRdb's table has in-frame clones only and misses some. The profile shows 140,000 to 150,000 clones, about two thirds of them singletons. The material sequenced was PBMCs. The receptors here all came from a woman between 18 and 29 years old in good health and CMV-seronegative.

To note about this clone: One end of the junction is discordant with germline, which a read error may explain. V usage is TRBV5-5 and J usage is TRBJ2-1, with D perhaps matching TRBD2 (6 bases). The germline gives CDR1 SGHKS, CDR2 YYEKEE (reference sequence). This CDR3 spans 14 amino acids. CDR3 DNA: TGTGCCAGCAGCTTGGGGCCGGACTACACTGAGCAGTTCTTC. Protein product: CASSLGPDYTEQFF.

The chain combines TRBV5-5 with TRBJ1-2; D call uncertain. Per the germline V gene, CDR1 is SGHKS and CDR2 is YYEKEE (reference sequence). There are 14 residues in the CDR3. The ends were cut back, 0 bases at V and 5 bases at J, with 11 bases in the middle. The CDR3 reads CASSLVGVAYGYTF. The CDR3, as DNA: TGTGCCAGCAGCTTGGTCGGGGTGGCATATGGCTACACCTTC. The whole variable domain, filled in from reference TRBV5-5 and TRBJ1-2, reads DAGVTQSPTHLIKTRGQQVTLRCSPISGHKSVSWYQQVLGQGPQFIFQYYEKEERGRGNFPDRFSARQFPNYSSELNVNALLLGDSALYLCASSLVGVAYGYTFGSGTRLTVV.

This sequence joins TRBV5-1 and TRBJ1-2; 7 nucleotides align to TRBD1. V lost 0 bases, J lost 6 bases, and 11 bases stayed unmatched. Germline CDR1 SGHRS, CDR2 YFSETQ. This CDR3 contains 16 residues. The CDR3 coding sequence is TGCGCCAGCAGCTTGGCCATCCAGGGGGTTTGGAATGGCTACACCTTC. It is translated as CASSLAIQGVWNGYTF.

This clone was seen only a few times. As DNA, the CDR3 is TGTGCCAGCAGCTTAGATCGCGGGACAGATAACGAGCAGTTCTTC. It translates to CASSLDRGTDNEQFF. This chain joins TRBV11-3 and TRBJ2-1; tentatively, D is TRBD1 (7 bases). Trimming took 0 bases from V and 10 from J, leaving 16 bases between them. Looked up from germline, CDR1 is SGHNT and CDR2 is YENEEA. The length of the CDR3 is 15 residues.

The chain is built from TRBV7-6 and TRBJ1-4, with 10 bases fitting TRBD1. Trimming took 1 base from V and 1 from J; bases not matched to a gene: 6. The germline gives CDR1 SGHVS, CDR2 FNYEAQ. The CDR3 totals 18 residues. The CDR3 protein is CASSLDWGTGETNEKLFF. CDR3 sequence (DNA): TGTGCCAGCAGCTTAGATTGGGGGACAGGGGAAACTAATGAAAAACTGTTTTTT.

The genes are TRBV28 and TRBJ1-1; D uncertain. This CDR3 contains 14 residues. CDR1 is MDHEN and CDR2 is SYDVKM in the germline V gene. Trimming stripped 7 bases from V and 2 bases from J, with 14 bases between. The CDR3 DNA reads TGTGCCAGCAACGATGCGGGGTTTAACACTGAAGCTTTCTTT. This translates into CASNDAGFNTEAFF. Full variable domain (rest looked up from reference TRBV28 and TRBJ1-1): DVKVTQSSRYLVKRTGEKVFLECVQDMDHENMFWYRQDPGLGLRLIYFSYDVKMKEKGDIPEGYSVSREKKERFSLILESASTNQTSMYLCASNDAGFNTEAFFGQGTRLTVV.

The rearrangement links TRBV29-1 to TRBJ1-1; D is possibly TRBD1 (5 bases). Germline-derived CDR1 and CDR2 are SQVTM and ANQGSEA. Trimming left V 5 bases short and J 1 base short, with 8 bases between. The CDR3 consists of 12 residues. This chain's CDR3 is CSVYTGNTEAFF. The CDR3 nucleotides are TGCAGCGTTTATACAGGGAACACTGAAGCTTTCTTT.

The chain recombines TRBV7-2 with TRBJ1-4; TRBD1 is a possible D gene (5 bases). Trimming cost V 3 bases and J 5 bases, with 10 bases left between them. This CDR3 region has 14 residues. Looked up from germline, CDR1 is SGHTA and CDR2 is FQGNSA. The chain's CDR3 is CASSLWGGNEKLFF. The CDR3 DNA sequence: TGTGCCAGCAGCTTGTGGGGGGGGAATGAAAAACTGTTTTTT. The whole variable domain, filled in from reference TRBV7-2 and TRBJ1-4, reads GAGVSQSPSNKVTEKGKDVELRCDPISGHTALYWYRQSLGQGLEFLIYFQGNSAPDKSGLPSDRFSAERTGGSVSTLTIQRTQQEDSAVYLCASSLWGGNEKLFFGSGTQLSVL.

This clone was seen a few times. This CDR3 is also generated by other DNA sequences in the sample. The V call is TRBV20-1, the J call TRBJ2-3; D uncertain. The V end lost 2 bases, the J end lost 6 bases, and 6 bases lay between the germline ends. The germline V gene has CDR1 DFQATT and CDR2 SNEGSKA (reference sequence). The CDR3 totals 11 residues. The CDR3 sequence: CSARKADTQYF. For the CDR3, the DNA is TGCAGTGCTAGAAAAGCCGATACGCAGTATTTT.

The rearrangement uses TRBV4-3 and TRBJ2-2; D perhaps matches TRBD2 (5 bases). Trimming took off 0 bases at V and 2 bases at J, with 10 bases between the two ends. The CDR3 is 16 amino acids. Germline CDR1 and CDR2: LGHNA and YSLEER. Here the CDR3 DNA reads TGCGCCAGCAGCCAAGATGAGGGAGATAACACCGGGGAGCTGTTTTTT. It codes for CASSQDEGDNTGELFF.

The genes are TRBV2 and TRBJ2-7; TRBD2 matches at 9 bases. Unmatched junction bases numbered 8, after V lost 2 bases and J lost 0 bases. CDR1 is SNHLY, CDR2 FYNNEI, per germline. CDR3 length: 17 amino acids. CDR3 bases: TGTGCCAGCAGTGAAATGGCGGGGGGGGTGAACTCCTACGAGCAGTACTTC. Residues: CASSEMAGGVNSYEQYF.

Notes on this clone: Sequence at one end of the junction differs from germline and may be a read error. This chain links TRBV7-9 with TRBJ1-1; D call uncertain. The length of the CDR3 is 13 residues. Germline values: CDR1 SEHNR, CDR2 FQNEAQ (reference sequence). The CDR3 sequence: CSSSLFGDTEAFF. The DNA for the CDR3 is TGTTCCAGCAGCTTATTCGGGGACACTGAAGCTTTCTTT.

This clone occurred a few times. V is TRBV2 and J is TRBJ1-5, with D possibly TRBD1 on 6 matching bases. There are 15 residues in the CDR3. Trimming took off 4 bases at V and 9 bases at J, with 19 bases between the two ends. Germline V gene data show CDR1 as SNHLY and CDR2 as FYNNEI. The CDR3 sequence: CASSVAGALGGPQHF. CDR3 nucleotides: TGTGCCAGCAGTGTGGCAGGGGCCCTAGGGGGGCCCCAGCATTTT.

The J gene is TRBJ2-2, the V gene TRBV19, with a weak D call TRBD1 (5 bases). This CDR3 has 14 amino acids. Germline V CDR1 and CDR2: LNHDA, SQIVND (reference sequence). The germline V and J ends were trimmed by 6 bases and 0 bases, with 8 bases remaining between them. The CDR3 region has the DNA TGTGCCAGTAGGGGGCCCGCGAACACCGGGGAGCTGTTTTTT. Translating it yields CASRGPANTGELFF.

The chain employs TRBV7-9 and TRBJ2-5; 7 bases match TRBD1. The germline gives CDR1 SEHNR, CDR2 FQNEAQ (reference sequence). V shed 6 bases and J 3 bases; nucleotides not matched to a gene: 4. CDR3 length: 13 residues. The DNA for the CDR3 is TGTGCCAGCAGAACCGGGACAGAAGAGACCCAGTACTTC. Encoded protein: CASRTGTEETQYF.

This sequence joins TRBV7-9 and TRBJ2-1; TRBD2 agrees at 9 bases. The CDR3 spans 15 residues. CDR1 is SEHNR and CDR2 is FQNEAQ in the germline V gene (reference sequence). Losses at the gene ends were 2 bases for V and 7 bases for J; bases not matched to a gene: 6. This chain's CDR3 is CASSLQSGGPNEQFF. DNA for the CDR3: TGTGCCAGCAGCTTACAAAGCGGGGGGCCTAATGAGCAGTTCTTC.

This chain links TRBV14 with TRBJ1-1; D gene uncertain. In germline, CDR1 is SGHDN, CDR2 FVKESK. The V and J ends lost 4 bases and 1 base respectively, with 13 bases between them. This CDR3 contains 15 residues. The CDR3, as DNA: TGTGCCAGCAGCCCGAGGCGGGAGGCGAACACTGAAGCTTTCTTT. It translates to CASSPRREANTEAFF.

A remark on this clone: Germline and junction disagree at one end, which may indicate a read error. This chain links TRBV19 with TRBJ1-4; no reliable D call. This CDR3 contains 16 residues. Germline V CDR1 and CDR2: LNHDA, SQIVND (reference sequence). CDR3 nucleotides: TGTGCCAGTAGTAGGGCCCGGGATGGAACTAATAAAAAACTGTTTTTT. It codes for CASSRARDGTNKKLFF.

This clone has a single count. The rearrangement links TRBV7-2 to TRBJ2-7; a possible D gene is TRBD1 (5 bases). Germline V gene lookup returns CDR1 SGHTA and CDR2 FQGNSA. The length of the CDR3 is 15 residues. The ends were cut back, 6 bases at V and 4 bases at J, with 19 bases in the middle. The CDR3 DNA sequence: TGTGCCAGCAGTTTCCAGGGCAGGGTCGTGTACGAGCAGTACTTC. It is translated as CASSFQGRVVYEQYF.

J is TRBJ2-1 and V is TRBV7-3; possible D gene TRBD2, 6 bases. The length of the CDR3 is 14 residues. Trimming took off 5 bases at V and 7 bases at J, with 15 bases between the two ends. The germline V gene encodes CDR1 SGHTA and CDR2 FQGTGA. In DNA form, the CDR3 reads TGTGCCAGCAGCCCATGGGGACTGGCGAATGAGCAGTTCTTC. Residues: CASSPWGLANEQFF.